A single sample gave rise to the 3 T cell receptor beta chains below, sequenced in a study of PD-1 blockade in mismatch repair-deficient tumors. Measured with immunoSEQ multiplex PCR; TCRdb has only the in-frame clones, and not every one. The profile covers over 100,000 clones, with more than 60% appearing a single time and approximately 5% taken by the ten largest. The specimen comprised peripheral blood, sampled more than 58 weeks after starting pembrolizumab. These receptors were obtained from an adult with mismatch repair-deficient cancer.

This chain connects TRBV6-5 to TRBJ1-5; 8 nucleotides line up with TRBD1. CDR3 length: 13 residues. Unmatched junction bases numbered 4, after V lost 6 bases and J lost 6 bases. Germline CDR1 reads MNHEY; CDR2 reads SVGAGI. The CDR3 bases are TGTGCCAGCAGCCCAGGGGGCGGTCAGCCCCAGCATTTT. It yields the protein CASSPGGGQPQHF.

CDR3 DNA: TGCGCCAGCAGCTTGCGGGCGAGCACAGATACGCAGTATTTT. Translating gives CASSLRASTDTQYF. The J gene is TRBJ2-3, the V gene TRBV5-1, with D uncertain. The CDR3 runs to 14 residues. Trimming shortened V by 1 base and J by 0 bases, and 6 bases separated the two germline ends. Germline lookup yields CDR1 SGHRS and CDR2 YFSETQ.

CDR3 nucleotide sequence: TGTGCCAGCAGCTCCCGGGGGGGGCCGCTGTACTTC. Encoded protein: CASSSRGGPLYF. The gene calls are TRBV5-4 and TRBJ2-7; 8 nucleotides match TRBD2. V dropped 3 bases and J dropped 12; count of bases not matched to a gene: 8. The V gene's germline CDR1 is SGHNT and CDR2 YYREEE (reference sequence). This CDR3 is 12 amino acids long.